These T cell receptor beta chains were read from a single sample in a study of cytomegalovirus exposure and HLA in healthy donors. Clones were read by immunoSEQ multiplex PCR, and TCRdb kept only the in-frame ones, dropping some. Counted here are 350,000 or so clones, about nine tenths occurring once; the ten biggest clones make up 0.65% to 0.85%. Sequencing was performed on PBMCs. The receptors were sampled from a woman younger than 35 in good health and CMV-seronegative. Each CDR3 is given with its conserved first and last residue. A D gene is named only where the DNA matches it firmly. Size values are once, few and many counts, or a class for expanded clones, and some rows have none.

J gene	V gene	D gene	clone size	CDR3 protein	CDR3 DNA
TRBJ1-1	TRBV29-1	-	-	CSAAVAVSTEAFF	TGCAGCGCGGCCGTAGCGGTATCTACTGAAGCTTTCTTT
TRBJ2-1	TRBV6-5	TRBD2	-	CASSFSGTSARYEQFF	TGTGCCAGCAGTTTCTCCGGGACTAGCGCCCGCTACGAGCAGTTCTTC
TRBJ2-3	TRBV9	TRBD2	-	CAGSVAGKDTQYF	TGTGCCGGCAGCGTAGCGGGAAAAGATACGCAGTATTTT
TRBJ1-2	TRBV28	-	once	CASGVGGYTF	TGTGCCAGCGGCGTCGGGGGCTACACCTTC
TRBJ1-1	TRBV4-3	TRBD1	once	CASSQPGQASEAFF	TGCGCCAGCAGCCAACCGGGACAGGCTTCTGAAGCTTTCTTT
TRBJ1-4	TRBV29-1	-	-	CSVVGYRGREVGSNEKLFF	TGCAGCGTTGTTGGGTATCGCGGCAGAGAGGTTGGGTCTAATGAAAAACTGTTTTTT
TRBJ2-3	TRBV15	TRBD2	-	CATSAQRGSTDTQYF	TGTGCCACCAGCGCTCAGCGGGGATCCACAGATACGCAGTATTTT
TRBJ2-3	TRBV27	-	-	CASSLFGSSTDTQYF	TGTGCCAGCAGTTTATTCGGTTCTAGCACAGATACGCAGTATTTT
TRBJ2-7	TRBV10-3	TRBD1	-	CAISGYTGGAGNYEQYF	TGTGCCATCAGTGGATACACAGGGGGCGCCGGGAACTACGAGCAGTACTTC
TRBJ2-7	TRBV27	-	-	CASSPQVRQARSYEQYF	TGTGCCAGCAGCCCCCAGGTTCGACAGGCGCGGTCCTACGAGCAGTACTTC
TRBJ2-1	TRBV28	-	-	CALSRGGGPGEQFF	TGTGCCCTCTCAAGAGGGGGAGGGCCCGGTGAGCAGTTCTTC
TRBJ2-7	TRBV27	-	-	CASSFRGSSYEQYF	TGTGCCAGCAGTTTCAGGGGAAGCTCCTACGAGCAGTACTTC
TRBJ2-7	TRBV11-1	-	-	CASKFSGNDEQYF	TGTGCCAGCAAATTCTCGGGGAACGACGAGCAGTACTTC
TRBJ2-7	TRBV29-1	-	-	CSASRGFSYEQYF	TGCAGCGCTTCCCGGGGGTTTTCCTACGAGCAGTACTTC
TRBJ2-1	TRBV7-3	TRBD2	-	CASSLKGTSGSVYNEQFF	TGTGCCAGCAGCTTAAAAGGGACTAGCGGGAGTGTCTACAATGAGCAGTTCTTC
TRBJ2-7	TRBV6-5	-	-	CASRTGTTYEQYF	TGTGCCAGCAGAACCGGGACAACCTACGAGCAGTACTTC
TRBJ2-3	TRBV7-2	TRBD2	-	CASSVGTRGLTDTQYF	TGTGCCAGCAGCGTCGGGACTAGGGGGTTGACAGATACGCAGTATTTT
TRBJ2-2	TRBV7-2	TRBD1	-	CASSFSGTDTGELFF	TGTGCCAGCAGCTTTTCCGGGACAGACACCGGGGAGCTGTTTTTT
TRBJ2-3	TRBV7-9	-	few	CASSLGELSSTDTQYF	TGTGCCAGCAGCTTAGGAGAGCTCTCAAGCACAGATACGCAGTATTTT
TRBJ2-1	TRBV2	-	-	CASTGTPPYNEQFF	TGTGCCAGTACCGGGACACCCCCCTACAATGAGCAGTTCTTC
TRBJ2-3	TRBV11-2	-	-	CASSLASATDTQYF	TGTGCCAGCAGCTTGGCTAGCGCCACAGATACGCAGTATTTT
TRBJ1-5	TRBV5-6	-	-	CASSIRGRNQPQHF	TGTGCCAGCAGCATCCGTGGGAGGAATCAGCCCCAGCATTTT
TRBJ2-7	TRBV6-1	-	-	CASSHGQLYEQYF	TGTGCCAGCAGCCACGGACAACTTTACGAGCAGTACTTC
TRBJ2-5	TRBV19	-	-	CASSMFISGGETQYF	TGTGCCAGTAGTATGTTTATTTCCGGGGGAGAGACCCAGTACTTC
TRBJ2-1	TRBV18	-	-	CASSPGIPHNEQFF	TGTGCCAGCTCACCCGGGATCCCCCACAATGAGCAGTTCTTC
TRBJ1-5	TRBV28	TRBD1	-	CASSFRGQGYQPQHF	TGTGCCAGCAGTTTTAGAGGACAGGGCTATCAGCCCCAGCATTTT
TRBJ2-7	TRBV5-4	TRBD2	-	CASRPRREEYEQYF	TGTGCCAGCAGGCCTAGGCGGGAGGAGTACGAGCAGTACTTC
TRBJ1-4	TRBV25-1	-	-	CASSASPGEKLFF	TGTGCCAGCAGTGCCAGTCCAGGAGAAAAACTGTTTTTT
TRBJ2-1	TRBV2	-	-	CASSAGGIRSEQFF	TGTGCCAGCAGTGCTGGCGGGATTCGGAGCGAGCAGTTCTTC
TRBJ1-2	TRBV19	-	-	CASSLRGLYGYTF	TGTGCCAGTAGTTTAAGGGGACTCTATGGCTACACCTTC
TRBJ1-5	TRBV11-2	-	-	CASSLGSGAQPQHF	TGTGCCAGCAGCTTAGGGAGCGGGGCGCAGCCCCAGCATTTT
TRBJ1-1	TRBV6-5	TRBD1	-	CASSLQGAWGTEAFF	TGTGCCAGCAGTTTACAGGGGGCTTGGGGCACTGAAGCTTTCTTT
TRBJ2-3	TRBV7-3	-	-	CASSLYLRTDTQYF	TGTGCCAGCAGCTTATATCTCCGCACAGATACGCAGTATTTT
TRBJ2-1	TRBV27	TRBD2	-	CASRLAGYNEQFF	TGTGCCAGCAGACTAGCGGGCTACAATGAGCAGTTCTTC
TRBJ1-2	TRBV7-8	-	-	CASSLGMGGADGYTF	TGTGCCAGCAGCTTAGGGATGGGGGGGGCGGATGGCTACACCTTC
TRBJ2-1	TRBV7-3	TRBD1	once	CASSLNGDRDNEQFF	TGTGCCAGCAGCTTAAATGGGGACAGGGACAATGAGCAGTTCTTC
TRBJ2-1	TRBV6-5	-	-	CASSPARGGEQFF	TGTGCCAGCTCTCCCGCCCGGGGAGGCGAGCAGTTCTTC
TRBJ2-5	TRBV25-1	-	-	CASSGDRLTAREYF	TGTGCCAGCAGTGGCGACAGGCTAACTGCAAGAGAGTACTTC
TRBJ2-7	TRBV6-5	TRBD2	-	CASSYSLAGGSEQYF	TGTGCCAGCAGTTACTCACTAGCGGGAGGGTCCGAGCAGTACTTC
TRBJ1-2	TRBV11-2	TRBD1	few	CASSSTGAYGYTF	TGTGCCAGCAGCTCGACAGGGGCCTATGGCTACACCTTC
TRBJ2-2	TRBV18	-	-	CASSPRPGNTGELFF	TGTGCCAGCTCACCACGTCCAGGGAACACCGGGGAGCTGTTTTTT
TRBJ2-7	TRBV6-5	TRBD2	-	CASSRTSGNPYEQYF	TGTGCCAGCAGTCGGACTAGCGGGAACCCCTACGAGCAGTACTTC
TRBJ1-2	TRBV15	-	-	CATSSPQGPYGYTF	TGTGCCACCAGTTCCCCACAGGGCCCGTATGGCTACACCTTC
TRBJ2-5	TRBV5-1	-	-	CASSPAGWQETQYF	TGCGCCAGCAGCCCGGCGGGGTGGCAAGAGACCCAGTACTTC
TRBJ2-7	TRBV7-6	TRBD1	-	CASSLEDRVYEQYF	TGTGCCAGCAGCTTAGAGGACAGGGTCTACGAGCAGTACTTC
TRBJ1-2	TRBV9	TRBD1	-	CASSPRDRPFNYGYTF	TGTGCCAGCAGCCCGCGGGACAGGCCCTTTAACTATGGCTACACCTTC
TRBJ1-5	TRBV28	-	-	CASTSGILQSNQPQHF	TGTGCCAGCACTTCAGGGATTTTACAAAGCAATCAGCCCCAGCATTTT
TRBJ2-7	TRBV4-3	-	-	CASSQDRAARAYEQYF	TGCGCCAGCAGCCAAGATAGAGCCGCCAGGGCCTACGAGCAGTACTTC